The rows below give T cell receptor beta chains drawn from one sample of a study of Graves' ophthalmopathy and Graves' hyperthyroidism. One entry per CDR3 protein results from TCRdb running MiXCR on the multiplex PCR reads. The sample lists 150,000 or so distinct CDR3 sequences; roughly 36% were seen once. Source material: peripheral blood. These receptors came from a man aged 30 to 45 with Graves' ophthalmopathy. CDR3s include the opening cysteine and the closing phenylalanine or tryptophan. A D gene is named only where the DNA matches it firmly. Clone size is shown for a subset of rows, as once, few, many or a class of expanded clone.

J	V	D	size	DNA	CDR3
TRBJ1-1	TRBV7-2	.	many	TGTGCCAGCAGCTTAGAAGGGAACACTGAAGCTTTCTTT	CASSLEGNTEAFF
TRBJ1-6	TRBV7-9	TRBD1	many	TGTGCCAGCAGCGGGGGTCCGGGACAGGGGGCCAGTTATTCACCCCTCCACTTT	CASSGGPGQGASYSPLHF
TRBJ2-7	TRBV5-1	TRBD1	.	TGCGCCAGCAGCTTGACGCCCCAACAGGGGGGATACGAGCAGTACTTC	CASSLTPQQGGYEQYF
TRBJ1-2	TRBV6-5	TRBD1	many	TGTGCCAGCAGGAGACAGGGTTGTGGCTACACCTTC	CASRRQGCGYTF
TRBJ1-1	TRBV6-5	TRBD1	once	TGTGCCAGCAGTTACCCACGACAGGGCTTGAACACTGAAGCTTTCTTT	CASSYPRQGLNTEAFF
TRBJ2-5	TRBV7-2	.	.	TGTGCCAGCAGCTTAGTGCGGCTAGCCCAAGAGACCCAGTACTTC	CASSLVRLAQETQYF
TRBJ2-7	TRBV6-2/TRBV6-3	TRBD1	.	TGTGCCAGCAGAAGGTGGACAGGGGATTACGAGCAGTACTTC	CASRRWTGDYEQYF
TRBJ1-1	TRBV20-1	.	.	TGCAGTGTTTACCCAAGGAGCGGGTCAAAGGGAGCCTTCTTT	CSVYPRSGSKGAFF
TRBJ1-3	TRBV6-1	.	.	TGTGCCAGCAGCACCGGTCCTGGAAACACCATATATTTT	CASSTGPGNTIYF
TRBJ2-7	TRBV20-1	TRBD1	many	TGCAGTGTTGGACAGGGGCGCGAGCAGTACTTC	CSVGQGREQYF
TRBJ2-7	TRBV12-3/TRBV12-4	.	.	TGTGCCAGCAGACGGGACATGGCCTACGAGCAGTACTTC	CASRRDMAYEQYF
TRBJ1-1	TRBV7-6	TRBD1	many	TGTGCCAGCAGCTTATCAACAGGGGGGAACACTGAAGCTTTCTTT	CASSLSTGGNTEAFF
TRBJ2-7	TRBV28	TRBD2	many	TGTGCCAGCAGTCCCCCGACTAGCACCTCCTACGAGCAGTACTTC	CASSPPTSTSYEQYF
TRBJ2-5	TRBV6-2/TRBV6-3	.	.	TGTGCCAGCAGTTACGGCGACTACCATCAAGAGACCCAGTACTTC	CASSYGDYHQETQYF
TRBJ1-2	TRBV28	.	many	TGTGCCAGCAGTTTCGGGGGGGTCTATGGCTACACCTTC	CASSFGGVYGYTF
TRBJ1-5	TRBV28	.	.	TGTGCCAGCAGTTTGTATCCGGGCCCTGGGTCCCAGCATTTT	CASSLYPGPGSQHF
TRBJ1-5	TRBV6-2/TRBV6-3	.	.	TGTGCCAGCAGTTCAATCGTGGGAAATCAGCCCCAGCATTTT	CASSSIVGNQPQHF
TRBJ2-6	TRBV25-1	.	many	TGTGCCAGCAGTGGATGGGGGACTGGGGCCAACGTCCTGACTTTC	CASSGWGTGANVLTF
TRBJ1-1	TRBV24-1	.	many	TGTGCCACCAGTGATTTGCAACGGGGGAACACTGAAGCTTTCTTT	CATSDLQRGNTEAFF
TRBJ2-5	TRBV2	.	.	TGTGCCAGCAGTGGCCGGGACCGATCCCAAGAGACCCAGTACTTC	CASSGRDRSQETQYF
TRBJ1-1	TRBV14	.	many	TGTGCCAGCAGCCAAGATTACGGCACTGAAGCTTTCTTT	CASSQDYGTEAFF
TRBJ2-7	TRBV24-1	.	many	TGTGCCACCAGTACGGCGGGGGCGCAACGCGAGCAGTACTTC	CATSTAGAQREQYF
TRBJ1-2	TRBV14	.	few	TGTGCCAGCAGCATGGGCCTTAACTATGGCTACACCTTC	CASSMGLNYGYTF
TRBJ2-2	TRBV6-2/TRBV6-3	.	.	TGTGCCAGCAGTTTTGGTGGGACCGGGGAGCTGTTTTTT	CASSFGGTGELFF
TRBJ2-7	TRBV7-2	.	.	TGTGCCAGCAGCTATAGACACGGACGCGACGAGCAGTACTTC	CASSYRHGRDEQYF
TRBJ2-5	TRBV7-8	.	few	TGTGCCAGCAGCTTATCGGGGAGGCAAGAGACCCAGTACTTC	CASSLSGRQETQYF
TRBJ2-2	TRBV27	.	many	TGTGCCAGCAGTTTATCCCTTGAGGGTTTCGGCACCGGGGAGCTGTTTTTT	CASSLSLEGFGTGELFF
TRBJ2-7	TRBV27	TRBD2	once	TGTGCCACCAGCCTAGCGGGAGGTTACGAGCAGTACTTC	CATSLAGGYEQYF
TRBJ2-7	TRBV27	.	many	TGTGCCAGCAGTTCACCCGGGCCGGGGGAGCAGTACTTC	CASSSPGPGEQYF
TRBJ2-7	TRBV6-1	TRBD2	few	TGTGCCAGCTCGGCGGGGGGAGGCTACGAGCAGTACTTC	CASSAGGGYEQYF
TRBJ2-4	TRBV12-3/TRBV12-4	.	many	TGTGCCAGCAGTTCGCCGAACTGGGGAAACATTCAGTACTTC	CASSSPNWGNIQYF
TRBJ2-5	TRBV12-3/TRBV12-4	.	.	TGTGCCAGCAGTTCGGACTTATTGGAGACCCAGTACTTC	CASSSDLLETQYF
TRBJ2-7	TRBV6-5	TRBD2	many	TGTGCCAGCAGTTACGGGGGACTAGCGGGACGGTCCAACGAGCAGTACTTC	CASSYGGLAGRSNEQYF
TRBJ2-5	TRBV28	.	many	TGTGCCAGCAGTTTTCGGGGGACCCAGTACTTC	CASSFRGTQYF
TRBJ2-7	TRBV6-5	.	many	TGTGCCAGCAGTTACGTGGGGGCAACAGGGTACCACGAGCAGTACTTC	CASSYVGATGYHEQYF
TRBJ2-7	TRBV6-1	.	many	TGTGCCAGCAGTGAACTCAGGATCTCCTACGAGCAGTACTTC	CASSELRISYEQYF
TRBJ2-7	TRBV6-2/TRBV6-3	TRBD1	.	TGTGCCAGCAGTTACCGGACAGGGGTGAGCTCCTACGAGCAGTACTTC	CASSYRTGVSSYEQYF
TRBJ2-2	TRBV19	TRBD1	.	TGTGCCAGTAGTCCACAGGGGGCCACCGGGGAGCTGTTTTTT	CASSPQGATGELFF
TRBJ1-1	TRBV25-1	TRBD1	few	TGTGCCAGCAGTGCGAGGACAGGGCTGGCCACTGAAGCTTTCTTT	CASSARTGLATEAFF
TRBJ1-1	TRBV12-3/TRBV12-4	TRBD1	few	TGTGCCAGCAGTTCGGACAGGGGGCGGCGGGCTTTCTTT	CASSSDRGRRAFF
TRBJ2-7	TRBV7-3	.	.	TGTGCCAGCAGCTTATATCATGGACCCTACGAGCAGTACTTC	CASSLYHGPYEQYF
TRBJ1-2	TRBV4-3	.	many	TGCGCCAGCAGCCAAGCTGGGGCCGGCGCTTATGGCTACACCTTC	CASSQAGAGAYGYTF
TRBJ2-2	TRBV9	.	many	TGTGCCAGCAGCACCCTCTCCGGGGAGAACACCGGGGAGCTGTTTTTT	CASSTLSGENTGELFF
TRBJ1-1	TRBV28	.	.	TGTGCCAGCAGCTGGGTGGGTAGGGATTATACTGAAGCTTTCTTT	CASSWVGRDYTEAFF
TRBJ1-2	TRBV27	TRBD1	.	TGTGCCAGCCGGGACAGGGGAAACTATGGCTACACCTTC	CASRDRGNYGYTF
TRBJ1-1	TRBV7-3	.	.	TGTGCCAGCAGCACCCAGGGTGACACCACTGAAGCTTTCTTT	CASSTQGDTTEAFF
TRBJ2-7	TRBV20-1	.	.	TGCAGTGCTAGAGATCGTGGCAGGGAAATCGCCTACGAGCAGTACTTC	CSARDRGREIAYEQYF
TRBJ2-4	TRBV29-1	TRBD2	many	TGCAGCGTTGGCGGGAGGGGGAACATTCAGTACTTC	CSVGGRGNIQYF
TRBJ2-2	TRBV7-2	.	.	TGTGCCAGCAGCCGGGACTCCCATTTTACCGGGGAGCTGTTTTTT	CASSRDSHFTGELFF
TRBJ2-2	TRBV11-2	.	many	TGTGCCAGCAGCTTAACCCTGGGTCGACTCGGATCTGCGGGGGAGCTGTTTTTT	CASSLTLGRLGSAGELFF
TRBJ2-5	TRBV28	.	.	TGTGCCAGCAGTAGCCTGAGTCAGAACCAAGAGACCCAGTACTTC	CASSSLSQNQETQYF
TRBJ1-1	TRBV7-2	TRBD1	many	TGTGCCAGCAGCTCGACCGGACAGGGTCTCACTGAAGCTTTCTTT	CASSSTGQGLTEAFF
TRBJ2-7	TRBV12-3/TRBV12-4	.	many	TGTGCCAGCAGTTTCCGACAGGCTACTTCCTACGAGCAGTACTTC	CASSFRQATSYEQYF
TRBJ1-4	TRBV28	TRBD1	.	TGTGCCAGCAGTGCCGGAGGGGGCACGTTCAATGAAAAACTGTTTTTT	CASSAGGGTFNEKLFF